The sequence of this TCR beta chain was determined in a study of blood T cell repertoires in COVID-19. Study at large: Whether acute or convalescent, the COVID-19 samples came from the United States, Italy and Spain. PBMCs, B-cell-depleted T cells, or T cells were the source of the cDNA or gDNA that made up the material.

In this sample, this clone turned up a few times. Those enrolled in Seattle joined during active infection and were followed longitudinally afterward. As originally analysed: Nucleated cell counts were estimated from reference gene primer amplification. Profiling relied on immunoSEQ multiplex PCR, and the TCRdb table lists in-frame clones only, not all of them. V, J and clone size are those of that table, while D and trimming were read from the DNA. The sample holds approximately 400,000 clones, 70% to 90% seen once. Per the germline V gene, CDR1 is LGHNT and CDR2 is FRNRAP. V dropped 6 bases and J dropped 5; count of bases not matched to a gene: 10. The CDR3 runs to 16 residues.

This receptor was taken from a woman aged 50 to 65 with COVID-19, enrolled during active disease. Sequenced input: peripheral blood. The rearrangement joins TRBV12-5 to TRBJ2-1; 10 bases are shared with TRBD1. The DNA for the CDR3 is TGTGCTAGTGGACCGCTGTCCGGGACAGGGGACAATGAGCAGTTCTTC. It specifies CASGPLSGTGDNEQFF.